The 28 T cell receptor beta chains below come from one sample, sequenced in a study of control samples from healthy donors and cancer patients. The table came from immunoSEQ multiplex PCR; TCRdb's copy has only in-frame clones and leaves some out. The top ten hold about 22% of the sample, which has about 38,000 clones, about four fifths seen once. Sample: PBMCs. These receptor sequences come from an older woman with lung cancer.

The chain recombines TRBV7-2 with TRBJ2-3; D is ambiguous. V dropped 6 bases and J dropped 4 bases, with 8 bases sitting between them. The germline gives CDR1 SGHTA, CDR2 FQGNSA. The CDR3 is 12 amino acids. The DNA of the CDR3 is TGTGCCAGCAGGGCCCAGGCAGATACGCAGTATTTT. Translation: CASRAQADTQYF.

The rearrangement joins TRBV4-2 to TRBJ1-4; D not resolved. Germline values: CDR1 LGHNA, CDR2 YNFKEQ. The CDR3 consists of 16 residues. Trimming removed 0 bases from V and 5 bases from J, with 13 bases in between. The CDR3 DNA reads TGTGCCAGCAGCCAAGAAATGTGGGCAGAAAATGAAAAACTGTTTTTT. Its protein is CASSQEMWAENEKLFF.

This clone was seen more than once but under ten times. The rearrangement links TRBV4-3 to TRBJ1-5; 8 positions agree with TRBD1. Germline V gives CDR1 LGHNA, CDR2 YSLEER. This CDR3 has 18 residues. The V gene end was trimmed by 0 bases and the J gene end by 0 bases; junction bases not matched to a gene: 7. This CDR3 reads CASSQDYGQGYSNQPQHF. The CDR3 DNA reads TGCGCCAGCAGCCAAGATTACGGACAGGGCTATAGCAATCAGCCCCAGCATTTT.

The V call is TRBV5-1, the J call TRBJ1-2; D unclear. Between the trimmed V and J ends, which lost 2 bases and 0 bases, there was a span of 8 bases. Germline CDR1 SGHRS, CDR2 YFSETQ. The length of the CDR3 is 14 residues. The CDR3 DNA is TGCGCCAGCAGCTTAACCCAGTCTAACTATGGCTACACCTTC. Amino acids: CASSLTQSNYGYTF.

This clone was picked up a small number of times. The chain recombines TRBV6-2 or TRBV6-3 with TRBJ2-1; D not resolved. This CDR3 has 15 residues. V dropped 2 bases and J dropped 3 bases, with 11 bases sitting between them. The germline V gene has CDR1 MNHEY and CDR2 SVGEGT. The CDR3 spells CASSYADGFYNEQFF. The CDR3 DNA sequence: TGTGCCAGCAGTTACGCTGACGGGTTCTACAATGAGCAGTTCTTC.

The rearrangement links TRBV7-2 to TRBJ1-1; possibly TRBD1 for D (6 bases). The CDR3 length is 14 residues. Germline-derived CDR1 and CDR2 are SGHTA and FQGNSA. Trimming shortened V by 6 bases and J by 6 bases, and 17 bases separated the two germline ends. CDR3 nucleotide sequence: TGTGCCAGCAGTTCATGGACAGCCGGGGCTGAAGCTTTCTTT. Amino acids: CASSSWTAGAEAFF. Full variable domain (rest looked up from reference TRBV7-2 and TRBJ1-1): GAGVSQSPSNKVTEKGKDVELRCDPISGHTALYWYRQSLGQGLEFLIYFQGNSAPDKSGLPSDRFSAERTGGSVSTLTIQRTQQEDSAVYLCASSSWTAGAEAFFGQGTRLTVV.

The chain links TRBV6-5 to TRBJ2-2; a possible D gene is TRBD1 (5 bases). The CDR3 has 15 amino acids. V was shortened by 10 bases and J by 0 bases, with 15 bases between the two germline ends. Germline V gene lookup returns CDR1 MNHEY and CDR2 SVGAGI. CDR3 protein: CATSGLHANTGELFF. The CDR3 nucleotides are TGTGCCACCTCAGGGCTGCATGCGAACACCGGGGAGCTGTTTTTT.

The CDR3 bases are TGTGCCACCAGTGATCGGACAGCCGGGGAGCTGTTTTTT. Amino acid sequence: CATSDRTAGELFF. The chain joins TRBV24-1 to TRBJ2-2, with D possibly TRBD1 on 6 matching bases. Germline V gives CDR1 KGHDR, CDR2 SFDVKD. Trimming removed 3 bases from V and 6 bases from J, with 7 bases in between. CDR3 length equals 13 residues.

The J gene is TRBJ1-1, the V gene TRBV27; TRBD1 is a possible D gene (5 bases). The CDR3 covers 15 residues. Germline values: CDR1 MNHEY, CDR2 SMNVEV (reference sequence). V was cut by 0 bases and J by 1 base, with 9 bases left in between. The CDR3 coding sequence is TGTGCCAGCAGTTTATCACGGCAGGGGAACACTGAAGCTTTCTTT. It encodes CASSLSRQGNTEAFF.

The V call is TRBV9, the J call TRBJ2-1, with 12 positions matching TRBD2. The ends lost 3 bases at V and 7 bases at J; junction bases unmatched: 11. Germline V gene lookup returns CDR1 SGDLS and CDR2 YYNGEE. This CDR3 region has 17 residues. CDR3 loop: CASSASPSGGAGNEQFF. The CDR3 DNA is TGTGCCAGCAGCGCCTCTCCTAGCGGGGGGGCTGGGAATGAGCAGTTCTTC.

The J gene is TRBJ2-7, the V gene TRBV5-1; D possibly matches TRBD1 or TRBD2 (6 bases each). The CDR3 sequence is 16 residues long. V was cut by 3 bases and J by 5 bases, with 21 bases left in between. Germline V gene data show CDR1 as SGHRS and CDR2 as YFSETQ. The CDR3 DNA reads TGCGCCAGCAGCTCGAACTGGGCGGGACAATCCCACGAGCAGTACTTC. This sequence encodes CASSSNWAGQSHEQYF.

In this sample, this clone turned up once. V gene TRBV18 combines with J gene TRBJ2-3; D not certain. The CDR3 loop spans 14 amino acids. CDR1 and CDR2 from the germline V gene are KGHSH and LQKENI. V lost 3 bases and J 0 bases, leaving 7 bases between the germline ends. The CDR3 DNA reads TGTGCCAGCTCACCGATGTCAAGCACAGATACGCAGTATTTT. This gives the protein CASSPMSSTDTQYF.

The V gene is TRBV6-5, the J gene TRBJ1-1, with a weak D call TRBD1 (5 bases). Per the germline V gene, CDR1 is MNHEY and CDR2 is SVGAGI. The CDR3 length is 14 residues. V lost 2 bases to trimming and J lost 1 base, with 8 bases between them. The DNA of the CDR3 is TGTGCCAGCAGTTACAGGGGCCGGAACACTGAAGCTTTCTTT. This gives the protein CASSYRGRNTEAFF.

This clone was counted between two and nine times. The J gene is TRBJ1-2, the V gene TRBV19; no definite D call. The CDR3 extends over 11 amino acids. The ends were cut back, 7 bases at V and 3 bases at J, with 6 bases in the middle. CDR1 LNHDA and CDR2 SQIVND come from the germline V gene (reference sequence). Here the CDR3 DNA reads TGTGCCAGTAAGAGCCACTATGGCTACACCTTC. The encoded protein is CASKSHYGYTF.

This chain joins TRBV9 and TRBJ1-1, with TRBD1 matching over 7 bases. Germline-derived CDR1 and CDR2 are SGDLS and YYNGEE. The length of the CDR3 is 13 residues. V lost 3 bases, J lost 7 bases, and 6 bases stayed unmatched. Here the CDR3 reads CASSAQGENEAFF. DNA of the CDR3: TGTGCCAGCAGCGCCCAGGGGGAGAATGAAGCTTTCTTT.

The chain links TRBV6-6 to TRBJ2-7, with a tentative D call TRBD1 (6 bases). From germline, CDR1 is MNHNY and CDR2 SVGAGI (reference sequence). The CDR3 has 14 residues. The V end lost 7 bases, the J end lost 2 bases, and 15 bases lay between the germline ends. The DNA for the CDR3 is TGTGCCAGCACCCCTGACAGGACACCCTACGAGCAGTACTTC. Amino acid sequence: CASTPDRTPYEQYF.

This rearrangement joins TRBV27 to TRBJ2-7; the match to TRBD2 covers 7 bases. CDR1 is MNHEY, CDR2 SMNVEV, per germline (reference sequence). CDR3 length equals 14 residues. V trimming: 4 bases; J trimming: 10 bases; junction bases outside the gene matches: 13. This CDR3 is CASSSPPGLTNQYF. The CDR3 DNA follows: TGTGCCAGCAGTTCCCCCCCGGGACTAACGAATCAGTACTTC.

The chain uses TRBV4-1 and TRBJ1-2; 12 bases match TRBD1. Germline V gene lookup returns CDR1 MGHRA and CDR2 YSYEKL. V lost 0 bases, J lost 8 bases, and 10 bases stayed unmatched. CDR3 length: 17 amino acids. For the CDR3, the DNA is TGCGCCAGCAGCCAAGATAGTGGGACAGGGGGCTTTGGAGGCTACACCTTC. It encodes CASSQDSGTGGFGGYTF.

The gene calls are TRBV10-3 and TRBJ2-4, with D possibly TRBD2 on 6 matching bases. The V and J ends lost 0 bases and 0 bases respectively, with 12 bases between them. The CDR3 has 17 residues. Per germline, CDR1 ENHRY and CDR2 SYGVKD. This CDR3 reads CAISESRGGVAKNIQYF. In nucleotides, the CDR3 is TGTGCCATCAGTGAGTCTAGGGGCGGGGTAGCCAAAAACATTCAGTACTTC.

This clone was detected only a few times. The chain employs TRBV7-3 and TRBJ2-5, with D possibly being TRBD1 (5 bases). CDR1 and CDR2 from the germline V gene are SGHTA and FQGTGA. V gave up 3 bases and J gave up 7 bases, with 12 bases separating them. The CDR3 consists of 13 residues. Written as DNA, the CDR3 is TGTGCCAGCAGCTTCACAGGCTCGGGGACCCAGTACTTC. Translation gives CASSFTGSGTQYF.

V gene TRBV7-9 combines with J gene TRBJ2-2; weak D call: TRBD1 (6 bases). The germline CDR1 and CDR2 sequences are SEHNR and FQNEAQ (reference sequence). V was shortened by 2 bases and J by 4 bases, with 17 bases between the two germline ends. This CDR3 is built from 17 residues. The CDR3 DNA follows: TGTGCCAGCAGCTTAACCCTGATCAGGGGCCTCACCGGGGAGCTGTTTTTT. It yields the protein CASSLTLIRGLTGELFF.

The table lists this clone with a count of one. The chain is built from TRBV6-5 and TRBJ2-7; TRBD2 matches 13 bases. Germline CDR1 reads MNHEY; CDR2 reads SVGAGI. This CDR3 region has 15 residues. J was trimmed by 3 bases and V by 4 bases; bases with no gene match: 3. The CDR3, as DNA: TGTGCCAGCAGTTCTCGGACTAGCGGGGGCTACGAGCAGTACTTC. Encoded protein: CASSSRTSGGYEQYF.

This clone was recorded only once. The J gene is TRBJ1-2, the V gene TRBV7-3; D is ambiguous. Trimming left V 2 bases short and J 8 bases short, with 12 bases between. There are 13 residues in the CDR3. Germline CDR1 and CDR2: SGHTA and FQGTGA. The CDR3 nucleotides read TGTGCCAGCAGCTTAGGAAATCGGGGAGGCTACACCTTC. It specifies CASSLGNRGGYTF.

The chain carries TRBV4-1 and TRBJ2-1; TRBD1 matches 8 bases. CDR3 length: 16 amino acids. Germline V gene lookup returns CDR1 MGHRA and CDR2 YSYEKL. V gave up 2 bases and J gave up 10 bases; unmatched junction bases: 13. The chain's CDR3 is CASSQPLRDRSLEQFF. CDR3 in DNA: TGCGCCAGCAGCCAACCTCTCCGGGACAGGTCTCTAGAGCAGTTCTTC.

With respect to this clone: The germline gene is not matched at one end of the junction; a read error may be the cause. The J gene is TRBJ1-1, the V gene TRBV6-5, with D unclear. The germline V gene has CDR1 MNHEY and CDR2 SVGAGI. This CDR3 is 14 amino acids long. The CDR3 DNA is TGTGCCACCCGTCGGAGGGATATGAATACTGAAGCTTTCTTT. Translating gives CATRRRDMNTEAFF.

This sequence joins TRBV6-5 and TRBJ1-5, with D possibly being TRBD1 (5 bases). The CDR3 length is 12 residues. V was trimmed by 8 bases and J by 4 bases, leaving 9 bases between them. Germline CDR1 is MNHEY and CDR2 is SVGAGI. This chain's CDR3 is CASAAGNQPQHF. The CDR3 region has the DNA TGTGCCAGCGCGGCAGGGAATCAGCCCCAGCATTTT.

CDR3 sequence: CASSPTVSGNTIYF. The DNA of the CDR3 is TGTGCCAGCAGCCCGACAGTCTCTGGAAACACCATATATTTT. The rearrangement uses TRBV3-1 (or the pseudogene TRBV3-2) and TRBJ1-3; D is possibly TRBD1 (5 bases). V dropped 4 bases and J dropped 0 bases, with 7 bases sitting between them. Germline V gene data show CDR1 as LGHDT and CDR2 as YNNKEL (reference sequence). The CDR3 is 14 amino acids.

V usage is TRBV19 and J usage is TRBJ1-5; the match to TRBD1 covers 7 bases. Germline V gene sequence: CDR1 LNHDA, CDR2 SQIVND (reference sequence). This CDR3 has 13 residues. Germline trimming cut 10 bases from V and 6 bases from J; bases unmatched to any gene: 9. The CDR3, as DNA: TGTGCCACCTCAATGGGACAGCGTCAGCCCCAGCATTTT. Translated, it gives CATSMGQRQPQHF.